Following are 17 T cell receptor beta chains from one sample sequenced in a study of immune characterization of retroperitoneal liposarcoma. TCRdb re-analysed the PCR reads in MiXCR, keeping a single row per CDR3 protein. In the table there are 2,700 or so distinct CDR3 sequences, about 39% of which are singletons. The material sequenced was tumor tissue. The receptors shown here come from a male donor with retroperitoneal liposarcoma.

This clonotype was seen a handful of times. V and J are TRBV6-1 and TRBJ2-1, with D tentatively TRBD1 (6 bases). The V end was cut by 6 bases, the J end by 7 bases, with 19 bases between. CDR1 is MNHNS, CDR2 SASEGT, per germline. The CDR3 is 15 residues long. CDR3 residues: CASRVDRSVSNEQFF. CDR3 bases: TGTGCCAGCAGGGTGGACAGATCTGTTTCAAATGAGCAGTTCTTC.

The rearrangement joins TRBV6-1 to TRBJ2-1; 7 positions match TRBD1. J gave up 4 bases and V 5 bases, and 8 bases lay outside the gene matches. The CDR3 has 15 residues. Germline assignment: CDR1 MNHNS and CDR2 SASEGT. Here the CDR3 DNA reads TGTGCCAGCAGTAGGTCGGGGACAGATTACAATGAGCAGTTCTTC. This codes for CASSRSGTDYNEQFF.

The chain employs TRBV6-5 and TRBJ2-1; TRBD1 is a possible D gene (5 bases). The end of the DNA aligns better with TRBJ2-7, so the J call may be wrong. CDR1 is MNHEY and CDR2 is SVGAGI in the germline V gene. The CDR3 loop spans 13 amino acids. The DNA for the CDR3 is TGTGCCAGCAGCACGTTAAGGGGTGCGGAGCAGTACTTC. Residues: CASSTLRGAEQYF.

The J gene is TRBJ2-1, the V gene TRBV6-5, with D uncertain. The V end was cut by 2 bases, the J end by 10 bases, with 18 bases between. Germline V lookup: CDR1 MNHEY, CDR2 SVGAGI. The CDR3 sequence is 15 residues long. The CDR3 DNA is TGTGCCAGCAGTTACGCCGACTTCCGGTGGAACGAGCAGTTCTTC. Translation gives CASSYADFRWNEQFF.

The rearrangement joins TRBV27 to TRBJ2-1; 12 nucleotides line up with TRBD2. There are 17 residues in the CDR3. Germline V lookup: CDR1 MNHEY, CDR2 SMNVEV (reference sequence). V was pared by 7 bases and J by 10 bases, with 17 bases of the junction left unmatched. CDR3 in amino acids: CASTQTGLAGKSYEQFF. Here the CDR3 DNA reads TGTGCCAGCACCCAAACTGGACTAGCGGGGAAAAGTTACGAGCAGTTCTTC.

The chain uses TRBV20-1 and TRBJ2-1; TRBD2 matches 7 bases. This CDR3 is built from 16 residues. V trimming: 2 bases; J trimming: 1 base; junction bases outside the gene matches: 8. Germline V lookup: CDR1 DFQATT, CDR2 SNEGSKA (reference sequence). The CDR3 loop is CSARWGGGGSYNEQFF. In nucleotides, the CDR3 is TGCAGTGCTAGATGGGGGGGGGGAGGTTCCTACAATGAGCAGTTCTTC.

The genes are TRBV6-6 and TRBJ2-4; TRBD2 matches 8 bases. The assigned J gene may be wrong: the sequence end matches TRBJ2-7 better. Per germline, CDR1 MNHNY and CDR2 SVGAGI (reference sequence). The length of the CDR3 is 17 residues. CDR3 residues: CASSYSTPGRGGYEQYF. The CDR3 region has the DNA TGTGCCAGCAGTTACTCGACCCCGGGCCGGGGGGGCTACGAGCAGTACTTC.

Judged by abundance, this clonotype is medium-sized. The chain carries TRBV12-3 or TRBV12-4 and TRBJ2-5, with TRBD2 matching over 9 bases. The J call could be wrong; TRBJ2-7 is a better fit for the DNA end. The CDR3 is 15 amino acids. CDR3 sequence reads: CASSYLAGVLYEQYF. CDR3 nucleotides: TGTGCCAGCAGTTACTTAGCGGGAGTTCTCTACGAGCAGTACTTC.

This clonotype is labeled large. The CDR3 here is CASKRAGVRNEQFF. In DNA form, the CDR3 reads TGTGCCAGCAAAAGGGCGGGAGTAAGGAATGAGCAGTTCTTC. V gene TRBV6-1 combines with J gene TRBJ2-1; 7 bases agree with TRBD2. The CDR3 runs 14 residues. The germline V gene encodes CDR1 MNHNS and CDR2 SASEGT. The junction had 10 bases not matched to a gene; V was cut back by 7 bases and J by 7 bases.

This clonotype was detected only a few times. V and J are TRBV4-3 and TRBJ2-2; 8 positions agree with TRBD2. CDR3 length: 20 amino acids. The V gene end was trimmed by 2 bases and the J gene end by 1 base; junction bases not matched to a gene: 15. CDR1 and CDR2 from the germline V gene are LGHNA and YSLEER. CDR3 DNA sequence: TGCGCCAGCAGCCAACTACCCCATCCCCCTAGCGGGTTGAACACCGGGGAGCTGTTTTTT. Amino acids: CASSQLPHPPSGLNTGELFF.

The rearrangement links TRBV12-3 or TRBV12-4 to TRBJ2-3; no definite D call. The CDR3 spans 14 residues. V lost 6 bases to trimming and J lost 2 bases, with 12 bases between them. The CDR3, as DNA: TGTGCCAGCAGGTCCACATATTACACAGATACGCAGTATTTT. Translated: CASRSTYYTDTQYF.

This clonotype was observed once. The chain recombines TRBV6-5 with TRBJ2-1; D remains ambiguous. Per the germline V gene, CDR1 is MNHEY and CDR2 is SVGAGI. V lost 6 bases, J lost 2 bases, and 11 bases lay in between. There are 14 residues in the CDR3. The CDR3 reads CASSFDGPYNEQFF. CDR3 DNA: TGTGCCAGCAGCTTTGACGGGCCCTACAATGAGCAGTTCTTC.

This clonotype is medium-sized in the sample. The chain is built from TRBV11-1 and TRBJ2-3; no definite D call. CDR1 is SGHAT and CDR2 is FQDESV in the germline V gene (reference sequence). Trimming shortened V by 1 base and J by 1 base, and 12 bases separated the two germline ends. There are 16 residues in the CDR3. DNA of the CDR3: TGTGCCAGCAGCTTAGAAGGGCGTCCGGGCACAGATACGCAGTATTTT. Translation: CASSLEGRPGTDTQYF.

In its sample, this clonotype ranks as medium-sized. J is TRBJ2-1 and V is TRBV6-6, with D hard to call. The CDR3 contains 12 residues. Trimming removed 7 bases at V and 5 bases at J, with 9 bases between. Germline values: CDR1 MNHNY, CDR2 SVGAGI (reference sequence). CDR3 coding DNA: TGTGCCAGCATGCACAGAAACAATGAGCAGTTCTTC. Its translation is CASMHRNNEQFF.

The rearrangement uses TRBV6-8 and TRBJ2-7; D call uncertain. Germline V CDR1 and CDR2: MNHGY, SAAAGT. The CDR3 covers 12 residues. The V and J ends lost 0 bases and 2 bases respectively, with 2 bases between them. CDR3 sequence reads: CASSYSPYEQYF. Written as DNA, the CDR3 is TGTGCCAGCAGTTACTCCCCCTACGAGCAGTACTTC.

Within the sample, this clonotype is medium-sized. V usage is TRBV6-1 and J usage is TRBJ2-5; TRBD2 agrees at 13 bases. TRBJ2-7 matches the DNA end more closely, so the J call is doubtful. Germline assignment: CDR1 MNHNS and CDR2 SASEGT. The CDR3 covers 17 residues. For the CDR3, the DNA is TGTGCCAGCAGTATCGGGACTAGCGGGAACCTACCGTACGAGCAGTACTTC. Translated, it gives CASSIGTSGNLPYEQYF.

This clonotype has only one observation. The chain is built from TRBV12-3 or TRBV12-4 and TRBJ2-1, with 8 bases aligning to TRBD1. The CDR3 loop spans 16 amino acids. V lost 1 base and J lost 4; bases outside the gene matches: 6. The CDR3 is CASSLDGTGSYNEQFF. In DNA form, the CDR3 reads TGTGCCAGCAGTTTAGACGGGACAGGATCGTACAATGAGCAGTTCTTC.